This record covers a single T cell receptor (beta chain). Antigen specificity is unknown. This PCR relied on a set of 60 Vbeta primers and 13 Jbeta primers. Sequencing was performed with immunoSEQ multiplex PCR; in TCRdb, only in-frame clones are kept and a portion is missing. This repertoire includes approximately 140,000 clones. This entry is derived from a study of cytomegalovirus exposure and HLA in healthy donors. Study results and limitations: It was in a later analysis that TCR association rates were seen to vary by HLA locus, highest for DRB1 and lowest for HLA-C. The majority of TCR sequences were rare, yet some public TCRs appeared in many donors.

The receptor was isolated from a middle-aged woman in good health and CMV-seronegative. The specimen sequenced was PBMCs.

DNA for the CDR3: TGTGCCAGCAGTAACCCTGGGGAGGTAGCTTTCTTT. Protein product: CASSNPGEVAFF. The J gene is TRBJ1-1, the V gene TRBV6-5; D gene unclear. Germline V gene data show CDR1 as MNHEY and CDR2 as SVGAGI. Trimming left V 5 bases short and J 10 bases short, with 14 bases between. CDR3 length: 12 residues.